The 5 T cell receptor beta chains presented below share a single source sample, sequenced in a study of blood T cell repertoires in COVID-19. The protocol was immunoSEQ multiplex PCR, while the TCRdb copy is restricted to in-frame clones and leaves out a portion. Of hundreds of thousands of clones in the sample, 85% to 90% were seen once. The sequenced sample consisted of peripheral blood. These receptors all stem from a man between 65 and 80 years old with acute or convalescent COVID-19.

The chain is built from TRBV15 and TRBJ1-5; 8 positions agree with TRBD1. This CDR3 is 17 amino acids long. V was pared by 1 base and J by 2 bases, with 7 bases of the junction left unmatched. CDR1 LNHNV and CDR2 YYDKDF come from the germline V gene (reference sequence). This CDR3 reads CATSRGGTGGGNQPQHF. Written as DNA, the CDR3 is TGTGCCACCAGCAGAGGGGGTACAGGGGGAGGCAATCAGCCCCAGCATTTT.

This clone was found once. The chain joins TRBV5-4 to TRBJ2-5; the match to TRBD2 covers 7 bases. The germline V gene has CDR1 SGHNT and CDR2 YYREEE (reference sequence). Trimming at V came to 0 bases and at J to 1 base, leaving 6 bases not matched to a gene. This CDR3 contains 16 residues. The CDR3: CASSLEGRGVQETQYF. Here the CDR3 DNA reads TGTGCCAGCAGCTTGGAAGGACGGGGGGTCCAAGAGACCCAGTACTTC.

This clone was observed a single time. The chain is built from TRBV10-3 and TRBJ2-1; 8 bases map to TRBD1. Germline assignment: CDR1 ENHRY and CDR2 SYGVKD. This CDR3 is built from 15 residues. J was trimmed by 7 bases and V by 7 bases; bases with no gene match: 12. As DNA, the CDR3 is TGTGCCATCAAGTCCTCCGGGACAGGTGTTAATGAGCAGTTCTTC. As protein: CAIKSSGTGVNEQFF.

The chain couples TRBV7-9 to TRBJ2-2, with 7 nucleotides matching TRBD1. Germline V gives CDR1 SEHNR, CDR2 FQNEAQ (reference sequence). J lost 7 bases, V lost 6 bases, and 11 bases had no gene match. CDR3 length equals 15 residues. CDR3 amino acids: CASRVKTGSHGELFF. CDR3 bases: TGTGCCAGCAGAGTTAAGACAGGGTCCCACGGGGAGCTGTTTTTT.

The chain joins TRBV19 to TRBJ1-1, with 7 bases lining up with TRBD1. The CDR3 runs 14 residues. Looked up from germline, CDR1 is LNHDA and CDR2 is SQIVND (reference sequence). Trimming removed 6 bases from V and 2 bases from J; junction bases left unmatched: 6. The CDR3, as DNA: TGTGCCAGTAGCTGGGACAGTTCCAACACTGAAGCTTTCTTT. This translates into CASSWDSSNTEAFF.